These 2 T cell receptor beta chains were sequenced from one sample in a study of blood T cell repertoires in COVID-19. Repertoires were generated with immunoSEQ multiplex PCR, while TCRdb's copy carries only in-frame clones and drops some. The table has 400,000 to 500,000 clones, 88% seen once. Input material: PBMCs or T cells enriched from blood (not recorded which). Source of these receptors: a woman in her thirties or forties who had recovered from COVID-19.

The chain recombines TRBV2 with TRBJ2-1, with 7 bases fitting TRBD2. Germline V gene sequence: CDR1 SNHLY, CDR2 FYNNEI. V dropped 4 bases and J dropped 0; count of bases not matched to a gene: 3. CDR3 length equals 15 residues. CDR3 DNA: TGTGCCAGCAGTGCAAGCGGGAACTCCTACAATGAGCAGTTCTTC. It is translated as CASSASGNSYNEQFF. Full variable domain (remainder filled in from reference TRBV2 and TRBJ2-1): EPEVTQTPSHQVTQMGQEVILRCVPISNHLYFYWYRQILGQKVEFLVSFYNNEISEKSEIFDDQFSVERPDGSNFTLKIRSTKLEDSAMYFCASSASGNSYNEQFFGPGTRLTVL.

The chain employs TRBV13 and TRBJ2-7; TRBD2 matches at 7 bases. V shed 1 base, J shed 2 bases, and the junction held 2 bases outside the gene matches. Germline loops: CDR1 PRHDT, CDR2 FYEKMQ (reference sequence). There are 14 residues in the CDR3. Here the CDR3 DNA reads TGTGCCAGCAGCTTAGCGGGGAGGGCCTACGAGCAGTACTTC. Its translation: CASSLAGRAYEQYF.